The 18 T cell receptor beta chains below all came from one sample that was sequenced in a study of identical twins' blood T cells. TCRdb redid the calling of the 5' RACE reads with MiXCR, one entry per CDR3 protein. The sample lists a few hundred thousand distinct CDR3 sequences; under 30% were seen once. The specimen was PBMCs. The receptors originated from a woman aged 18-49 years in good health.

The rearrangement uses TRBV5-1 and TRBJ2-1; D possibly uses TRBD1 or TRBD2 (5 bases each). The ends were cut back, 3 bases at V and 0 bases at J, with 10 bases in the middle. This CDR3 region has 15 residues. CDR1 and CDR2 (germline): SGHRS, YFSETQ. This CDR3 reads CASSSMGTSYNEQFF. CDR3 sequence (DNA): TGCGCCAGCAGCTCAATGGGGACCTCCTACAATGAGCAGTTCTTC.

The CDR3 DNA reads as TGTGCCAGCAGCGTTAGTCTGGAACCATACAATGAGCAGTTCTTC. It translates to CASSVSLEPYNEQFF. This chain uses TRBV7-2 with TRBJ2-1; D is unclear. Germline V lookup: CDR1 SGHTA, CDR2 FQGNSA. V was trimmed by 5 bases and J by 4 bases, leaving 15 bases between them. The CDR3 is 15 residues long.

DNA of the CDR3: TGCGCCAGCAAGGAGGTAGCGGGGGGATACTACAATGAGCAGTTCTTC. This translates into CASKEVAGGYYNEQFF. The V call is TRBV5-1, the J call TRBJ2-1; 10 bases line up with TRBD2. The length of the CDR3 is 16 residues. The germline CDR1 and CDR2 sequences are SGHRS and YFSETQ. The trim removed 6 bases at V and 3 bases at J, leaving 9 bases unmatched.

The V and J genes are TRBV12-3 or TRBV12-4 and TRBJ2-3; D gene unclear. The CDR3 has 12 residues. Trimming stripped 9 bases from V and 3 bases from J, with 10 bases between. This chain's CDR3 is CASRLGTDTQYF. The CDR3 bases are TGTGCCAGTCGACTGGGTACAGATACGCAGTATTTT.

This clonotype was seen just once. The DNA of the CDR3 is TGTGCCAGCAGCTTAGAGGCCCTGACCGGGGAGCTGTTTTTT. It encodes CASSLEALTGELFF. The chain employs TRBV7-9 and TRBJ2-2; D unresolved. Germline V gene data show CDR1 as SEHNR and CDR2 as FQNEAQ (reference sequence). V was trimmed by 1 base and J by 5 bases, leaving 8 bases between them. CDR3 length: 14 residues.

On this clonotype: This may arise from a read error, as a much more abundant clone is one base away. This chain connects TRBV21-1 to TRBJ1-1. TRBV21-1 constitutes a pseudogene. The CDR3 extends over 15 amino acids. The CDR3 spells CASSKDDRVNTEAVF. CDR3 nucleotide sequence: TGTGCCAGCAGCAAGGACGATCGCGTAAACACTGAAGCTGTCTTT.

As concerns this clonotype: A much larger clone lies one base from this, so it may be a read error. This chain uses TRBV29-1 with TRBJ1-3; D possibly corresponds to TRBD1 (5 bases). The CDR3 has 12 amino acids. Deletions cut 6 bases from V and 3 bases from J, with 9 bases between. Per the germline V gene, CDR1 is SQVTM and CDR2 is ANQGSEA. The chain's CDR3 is CSVGEFGNTIYF. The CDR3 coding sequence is TGCAGCGTAGGGGAGTTTGGAAACACCATATATTTT. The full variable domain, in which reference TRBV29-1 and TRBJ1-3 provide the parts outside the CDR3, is SAVISQKPSRDICQRGTSLTIQCQVDSQVTMMFWYRQQPGQSLTLIATANQGSEATYESGFVIDKFPISRPNLTFSTLTVSNMSPEDSSIYLCSVGEFGNTIYFGEGSWLTVV.

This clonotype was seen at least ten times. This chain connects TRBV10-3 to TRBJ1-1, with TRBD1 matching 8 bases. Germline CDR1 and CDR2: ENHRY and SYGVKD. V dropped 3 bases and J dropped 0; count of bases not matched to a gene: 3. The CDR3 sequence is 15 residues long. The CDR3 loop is CAISDKDRVNTEAFF. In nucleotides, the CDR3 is TGTGCCATCAGTGACAAGGACAGGGTGAACACTGAAGCTTTCTTT.

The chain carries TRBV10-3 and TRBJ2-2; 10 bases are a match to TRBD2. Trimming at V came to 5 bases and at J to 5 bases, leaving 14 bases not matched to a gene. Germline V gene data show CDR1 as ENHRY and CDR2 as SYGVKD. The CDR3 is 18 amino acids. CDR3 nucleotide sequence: TGTGCCATCAGTTTAACTAGCGGGGACTCAGCAGGGACCGGGGAGCTGTTTTTT. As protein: CAISLTSGDSAGTGELFF.

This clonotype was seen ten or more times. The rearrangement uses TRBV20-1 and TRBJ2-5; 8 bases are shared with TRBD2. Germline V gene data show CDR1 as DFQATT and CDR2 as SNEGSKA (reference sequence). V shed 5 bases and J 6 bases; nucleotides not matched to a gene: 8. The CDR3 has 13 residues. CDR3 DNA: TGCAGTGCTTACGGGACTAGTAGCCAGACCCAGTACTTC. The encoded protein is CSAYGTSSQTQYF.

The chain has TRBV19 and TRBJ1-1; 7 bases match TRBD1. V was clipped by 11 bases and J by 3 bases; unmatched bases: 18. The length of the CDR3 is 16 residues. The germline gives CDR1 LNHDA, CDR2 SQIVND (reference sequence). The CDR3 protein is CAGNINRGTVHTEAFF. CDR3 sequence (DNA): TGTGCCGGTAACATCAACAGGGGTACAGTGCACACTGAAGCTTTCTTT.

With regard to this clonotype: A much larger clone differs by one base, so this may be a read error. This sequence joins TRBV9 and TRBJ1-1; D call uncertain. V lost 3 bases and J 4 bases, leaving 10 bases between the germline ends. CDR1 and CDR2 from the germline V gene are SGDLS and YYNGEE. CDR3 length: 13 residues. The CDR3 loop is CASSERVTTEAFF. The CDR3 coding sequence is TGTGCCAGCAGCGAAAGGGTAACCACTGAAGCTTTCTTT.

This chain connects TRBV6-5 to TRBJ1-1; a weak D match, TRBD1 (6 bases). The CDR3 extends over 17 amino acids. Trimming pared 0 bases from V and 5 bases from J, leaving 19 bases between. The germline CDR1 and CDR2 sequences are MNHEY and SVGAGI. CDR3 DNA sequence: TGTGCCAGCAGTTACTCGATACCGGGGGCGGGTAGTACTGAAGCTTTCTTT. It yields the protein CASSYSIPGAGSTEAFF.

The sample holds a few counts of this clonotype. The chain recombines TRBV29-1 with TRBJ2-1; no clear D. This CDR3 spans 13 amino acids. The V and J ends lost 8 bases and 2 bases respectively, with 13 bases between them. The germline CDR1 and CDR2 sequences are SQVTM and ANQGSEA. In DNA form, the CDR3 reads TGCAGCCCTCGACTTGCTACCTACAATGAGCAGTTCTTC. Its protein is CSPRLATYNEQFF.

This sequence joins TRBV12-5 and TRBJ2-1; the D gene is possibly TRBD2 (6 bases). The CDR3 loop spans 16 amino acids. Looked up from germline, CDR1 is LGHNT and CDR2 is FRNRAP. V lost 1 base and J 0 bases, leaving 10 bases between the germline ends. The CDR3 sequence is CASGLAREPSYNEQFF. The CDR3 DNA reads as TGTGCTAGTGGTTTGGCCCGGGAGCCCTCCTACAATGAGCAGTTCTTC.

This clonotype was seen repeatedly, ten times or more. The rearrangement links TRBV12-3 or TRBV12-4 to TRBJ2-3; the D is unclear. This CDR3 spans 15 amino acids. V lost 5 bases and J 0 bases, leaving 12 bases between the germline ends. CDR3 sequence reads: CASSPSFPSTDTQYF. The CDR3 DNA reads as TGTGCCAGCAGTCCTTCTTTTCCCAGCACAGATACGCAGTATTTT.

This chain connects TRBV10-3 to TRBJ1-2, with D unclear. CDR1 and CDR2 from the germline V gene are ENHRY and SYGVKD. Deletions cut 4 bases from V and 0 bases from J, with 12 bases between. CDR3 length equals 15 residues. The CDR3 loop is CAISVGPGANYGYTF. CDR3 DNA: TGTGCCATCAGTGTTGGCCCCGGAGCTAACTATGGCTACACCTTC.

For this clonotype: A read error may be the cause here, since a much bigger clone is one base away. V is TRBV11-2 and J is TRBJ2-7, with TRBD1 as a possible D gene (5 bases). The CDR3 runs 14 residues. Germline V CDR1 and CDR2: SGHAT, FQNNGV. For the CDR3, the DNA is TGTGCCGGCAGTTTCACCCAGGGCTCCTACGAGCAGTACTTC. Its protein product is CAGSFTQGSYEQYF.